This TCR beta chain comes out of a study of blood T cell repertoires in COVID-19. Study information: There were acute and convalescent COVID-19 samples, and they came from the United States, Italy and Spain. Sources were T cells, B-cell-depleted T cells, or PBMCs; the material itself was cDNA or gDNA.

Data came from immunoSEQ multiplex PCR; TCRdb stores just in-frame clones and leaves some out. The sample has 150,000 to 200,000 clones, over 60% seen once. This clone came up many times. Sample: peripheral blood. The TCR was taken from a woman in her seventies with acute or convalescent COVID-19.

The CDR3 region is CASSQSLLTFGSPLHF. The CDR3 coding sequence is TGTGCCAGCAGCCAATCCCTTTTGACTTTTGGTTCACCCCTCCACTTT. The rearrangement uses TRBV3-1 (or the pseudogene TRBV3-2) and TRBJ1-6; D remains unclear. The CDR3 has 16 amino acids. Trimming cost V 2 bases and J 9 bases, with 17 bases left between them. The germline CDR1 and CDR2 sequences are LGHDT and YNNKEL (reference sequence).